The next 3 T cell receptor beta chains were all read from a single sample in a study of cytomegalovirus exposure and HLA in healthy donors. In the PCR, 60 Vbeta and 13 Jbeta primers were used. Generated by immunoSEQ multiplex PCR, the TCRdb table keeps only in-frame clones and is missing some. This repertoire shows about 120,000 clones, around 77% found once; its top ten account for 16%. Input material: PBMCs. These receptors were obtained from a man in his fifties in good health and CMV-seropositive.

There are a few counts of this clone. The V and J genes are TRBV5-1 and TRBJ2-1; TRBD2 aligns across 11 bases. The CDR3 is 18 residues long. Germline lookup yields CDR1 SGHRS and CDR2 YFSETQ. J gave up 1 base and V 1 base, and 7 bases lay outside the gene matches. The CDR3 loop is CASSLFSGGAWSYNEQFF. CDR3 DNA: TGCGCCAGCAGCTTGTTTAGCGGGGGGGCCTGGTCCTACAATGAGCAGTTCTTC.

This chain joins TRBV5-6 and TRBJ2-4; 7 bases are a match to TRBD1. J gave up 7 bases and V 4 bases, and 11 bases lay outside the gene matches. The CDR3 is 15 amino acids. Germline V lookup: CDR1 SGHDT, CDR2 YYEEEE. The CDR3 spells CASSVLRNRGNIQYF. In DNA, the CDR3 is TGTGCCAGCAGCGTACTCCGGAACAGGGGTAACATTCAGTACTTC. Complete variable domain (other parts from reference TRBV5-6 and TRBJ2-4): DAGVTQSPTHLIKTRGQQVTLRCSPKSGHDTVSWYQQALGQGPQFIFQYYEEEERQRGNFPDRFSGHQFPNYSSELNVNALLLGDSALYLCASSVLRNRGNIQYFGAGTRLSVL.

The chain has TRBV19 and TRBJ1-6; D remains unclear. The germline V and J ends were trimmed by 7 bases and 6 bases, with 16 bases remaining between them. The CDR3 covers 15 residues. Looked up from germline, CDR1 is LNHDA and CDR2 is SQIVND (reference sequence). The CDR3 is CASTANGGPNSPLHF. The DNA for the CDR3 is TGTGCCAGTACCGCCAATGGCGGCCCTAATTCACCCCTCCACTTT.